Listed below are T cell receptor beta chains from one sample, sequenced in a study of blood T cell repertoires in COVID-19. TCRdb's copy holds only in-frame clones and misses some; the assay was immunoSEQ multiplex PCR. The sample includes about 140,000 clones, 75% to 85% seen only once; the top ten take approximately 3.5%. The source material was peripheral blood. These receptors were taken from a man in his 70s who had recovered from COVID-19. The CDR3 runs from the conserved cysteine through the conserved F or W. The D gene is left open where the match is weak. Clone size appears in some rows only: once, few, many, or a class for an expanded clone.

CDR3 | DNA | length | D | J | size | V
CASRPRDCTSYEQYF | TGTGCCAGCAGACCTCGGGACTGCACATCTTACGAGCAGTACTTC | 15 | NA | TRBJ2-7 | NA | TRBV21-1
CASSQGDGSIHNEQFF | TGCGCCAGCAGCCAAGGGGACGGGAGCATCCACAATGAGCAGTTCTTC | 16 | NA | TRBJ2-1 | NA | TRBV4-1
CASSLRGPNQPQHF | TGTGCCAGCAGCTTGAGGGGTCCCAATCAGCCCCAGCATTTT | 14 | NA | TRBJ1-5 | NA | TRBV5-6
CASSPQRQGAHEQYF | TGTGCCAGCAGTCCCCAACGGCAGGGGGCCCACGAGCAGTACTTC | 15 | TRBD1 | TRBJ2-7 | NA | TRBV6-5
CAWSPVSGEQFF | TGTGCCTGGAGTCCGGTTAGCGGGGAGCAGTTCTTC | 12 | TRBD2 | TRBJ2-1 | NA | TRBV30
CASSLAPGQGVNIQYF | TGTGCCAGCAGCTTAGCCCCGGGACAGGGGGTCAACATTCAGTACTTC | 16 | TRBD1 | TRBJ2-4 | NA | TRBV7-9
CASATGPYSNQPQHF | TGCGCCAGCGCGACAGGACCGTATAGCAATCAGCCCCAGCATTTT | 15 | NA | TRBJ1-5 | NA | TRBV5-1
CATSRDRYEQYF | TGTGCCACCAGCAGAGATCGGTACGAGCAGTACTTC | 12 | NA | TRBJ2-7 | NA | TRBV15
CASSWDRLGQPQHF | TGTGCCAGTAGTTGGGACAGGTTAGGACAGCCCCAGCATTTT | 14 | TRBD1 | TRBJ1-5 | NA | TRBV19
CASSQDHRPGETQYF | TGCGCCAGCAGCCAAGATCACAGGCCTGGGGAGACCCAGTACTTC | 15 | NA | TRBJ2-5 | NA | TRBV4-3
CASSEPAGKIDTQYF | TGCGCCAGCAGTGAACCAGCGGGAAAGATAGATACGCAGTATTTT | 15 | TRBD2 | TRBJ2-3 | NA | TRBV10-1
CASSFAAYPYEQYF | TGTGCCAGCAGCTTCGCCGCCTATCCCTACGAGCAGTACTTC | 14 | NA | TRBJ2-7 | NA | TRBV7-2
CASSESADRAYNSPLHF | TGTGCCAGCAGTGAGTCTGCCGACAGGGCTTATAATTCACCCCTCCACTTT | 17 | TRBD1 | TRBJ1-6 | NA | TRBV2
CASSQKGAGSYEQYF | TGTGCCAGCTCTCAGAAGGGGGCCGGATCCTACGAGCAGTACTTC | 15 | TRBD1 | TRBJ2-7 | NA | TRBV18
CATSRGGQEGAFF | TGTGCCACCAGCAGAGGAGGGCAGGAGGGAGCTTTCTTT | 13 | NA | TRBJ1-1 | once | TRBV15
CATSRGPNSEETQYF | TGTGCCACCAGCAGAGGCCCAAATAGCGAAGAGACCCAGTACTTC | 15 | NA | TRBJ2-5 | NA | TRBV15
CASSIQVNQPQHF | TGTGCCAGTAGTATACAGGTGAATCAGCCCCAGCATTTT | 13 | NA | TRBJ1-5 | NA | TRBV19
CASRSGRGPYNEQFF | TGTGCCAGCAGGTCAGGGCGGGGGCCCTACAATGAGCAGTTCTTC | 15 | NA | TRBJ2-1 | once | TRBV27
CASSYSAGLEQYF | TGTGCCAGCAGTTACTCGGCGGGCCTGGAGCAGTACTTC | 13 | NA | TRBJ2-7 | NA | TRBV6-5
CAGLRDRGYEQYF | TGTGCCGGACTCCGGGACAGGGGATACGAGCAGTACTTC | 13 | TRBD1 | TRBJ2-7 | once | TRBV30